These T cell receptor beta chains were read from a single sample in a study of graft-versus-host responses after intestinal transplantation. Their recognized antigens are unknown. Generated by immunoSEQ multiplex PCR, the TCRdb table keeps only in-frame clones and is missing some. The sample lists approximately 82,000 clones; over 80% were seen once. Sequences were derived from unstimulated CD8+ T cells sorted from spleen or lymph node cells, sampled before transplant. The receptors derive from a human donor who was the organ donor for an intestinal transplant. Both conserved end residues are part of each CDR3. D genes are given only for firm matches. Size is stated for part of the rows, as once, few or many counts, or as a class when the clone is expanded.

j_call | clone_size | d_call | v_call | cdr3_aa | cdr3_nt
TRBJ2-5 | . | . | TRBV4-1 | CASSQGSAVQETQYF | TGCGCCAGCAGCCAAGGTTCGGCGGTTCAAGAGACCCAGTACTTC
TRBJ2-1 | . | . | TRBV15 | CATSRDETSFVVHNEQFF | TGTGCCACCAGCAGAGATGAAACTAGCTTCGTTGTTCACAATGAGCAGTTCTTC
TRBJ2-7 | . | . | TRBV10-3 | CAISEQGTHEQYF | TGTGCCATCAGTGAGCAGGGGACCCACGAGCAGTACTTC
TRBJ2-7 | once | TRBD1 | TRBV4-1 | CASSQWGQGVSEQYF | TGCGCCAGCAGCCAGTGGGGACAGGGAGTTAGCGAGCAGTACTTC
TRBJ1-5 | . | TRBD1 | TRBV27 | CASARQGYSNQPQHF | TGTGCCAGCGCTAGACAGGGTTATAGCAATCAGCCCCAGCATTTT
TRBJ1-2 | . | . | TRBV7-2 | CASSYQRIGYTF | TGTGCCAGCAGCTATCAGAGGATTGGCTACACCTTC
TRBJ2-7 | . | . | TRBV7-9 | CASSPPGGSYEQYF | TGTGCCAGCAGCCCCCCCGGGGGCTCCTACGAGCAGTACTTC
TRBJ2-7 | once | TRBD2 | TRBV5-6 | CASSFAGLAGEGYEQYF | TGTGCCAGCAGCTTCGCGGGACTAGCGGGAGAGGGCTACGAGCAGTACTTC
TRBJ2-7 | . | TRBD2 | TRBV7-8 | CASSFIAGAYEQYF | TGTGCCAGCAGCTTTATAGCGGGAGCCTACGAGCAGTACTTC
TRBJ2-3 | . | TRBD1 | TRBV4-1 | CASSPPGQEIADTQYF | TGCGCCAGCAGCCCGCCGGGACAGGAGATTGCAGATACGCAGTATTTT
TRBJ2-4 | once | . | TRBV4-3 | CASSPSWTRAAKNIQYF | TGCGCCAGCAGCCCGAGCTGGACGCGGGCCGCCAAAAACATTCAGTACTTC
TRBJ1-6 | . | . | TRBV28 | CASSFPHRSAHF | TGTGCCAGCAGTTTCCCCCACAGATCGGCCCACTTT
TRBJ2-5 | . | . | TRBV4-1 | CASSQEAAEETQYF | TGCGCCAGCAGCCAAGAGGCAGCGGAAGAGACCCAGTACTTC
TRBJ1-1 | . | TRBD1 | TRBV18 | CASSPGTAPVPENTEAFF | TGTGCCAGCTCACCGGGGACAGCACCAGTCCCCGAGAACACTGAAGCTTTCTTT
TRBJ1-2 | few | TRBD1 | TRBV7-2 | CASSSPTGGLNRYTF | TGTGCCAGCAGCTCGCCGACAGGGGGCCTAAATCGCTACACCTTC
TRBJ2-3 | . | . | TRBV11-2 | CATHAGSSTDTQYF | TGTGCCACCCACGCGGGGTCTAGCACAGATACGCAGTATTTT
TRBJ2-7 | . | TRBD2 | TRBV29-1 | CSVLAGSYEQYF | TGCAGCGTGTTAGCGGGGTCCTACGAGCAGTACTTC
TRBJ2-7 | once | TRBD1 | TRBV27 | CASSSGTAYYEQYF | TGTGCCAGCAGTTCCGGGACAGCCTACTACGAGCAGTACTTC